Listed below are T cell receptor beta chains from one sample, sequenced in a study of blood T cells in healthy people across ages. TCRdb reanalysed the 5' RACE reads using MiXCR and keeps one entry per CDR3 protein. The sample shows roughly 730,000 distinct CDR3 sequences, approximately 53% of them seen only once. The source material was blood. These receptors were obtained from a middle-aged man in good health. CDR3s include the opening cysteine and the closing phenylalanine or tryptophan. The order of the fields is J gene, clone size, D gene, V gene, CDR3 DNA, CDR3 protein. A D gene is named only where the DNA matches it firmly. Size values are once, few and many counts, or a class for expanded clones, and some rows have none.

j_call: TRBJ2-1
clone_size: few
d_call: NA
v_call: TRBV28
cdr3_nt: TGTGCCAGCAGCTTGGGGGGTCCATACAATGAGCAGTTCTTC
cdr3_aa: CASSLGGPYNEQFF

j_call: TRBJ1-4
clone_size: NA
d_call: NA
v_call: TRBV11-1
cdr3_nt: TGTGCCAGCAGCATCGGTGTCGCGGGAGAAAAACTGTTTTTT
cdr3_aa: CASSIGVAGEKLFF

j_call: TRBJ2-3
clone_size: few
d_call: NA
v_call: TRBV10-3
cdr3_nt: TGTGCCATCAGTGCGATAGGGAACACAGATACGCAGTATTTT
cdr3_aa: CAISAIGNTDTQYF

j_call: TRBJ2-3
clone_size: NA
d_call: TRBD2
v_call: TRBV7-3
cdr3_nt: TGTGCCAGCAGCTTAGTCCGAGCGGGGGGGGCAGATACGCAGTATTTT
cdr3_aa: CASSLVRAGGADTQYF

j_call: TRBJ1-2
clone_size: NA
d_call: NA
v_call: TRBV29-1
cdr3_nt: TGCAGCGTTGCCCTCGGGACTCCGGGGGGCTACACCTTC
cdr3_aa: CSVALGTPGGYTF

j_call: TRBJ2-7
clone_size: few
d_call: NA
v_call: TRBV29-1
cdr3_nt: TGCAGCGGTCAGGGGAACTCCTACGAGCAGTACTTC
cdr3_aa: CSGQGNSYEQYF

j_call: TRBJ1-2
clone_size: few
d_call: NA
v_call: TRBV20-1
cdr3_nt: TGCAGTGCTAGGGGCCAAACCGGGACGGCTAGTGGCTACACCTTC
cdr3_aa: CSARGQTGTASGYTF

j_call: TRBJ2-7
clone_size: few
d_call: TRBD2
v_call: TRBV12-3/TRBV12-4
cdr3_nt: TGTGCCAGCAGTACTAGCGGGGACTCCTACGAGCAGTACTTC
cdr3_aa: CASSTSGDSYEQYF

j_call: TRBJ2-1
clone_size: NA
d_call: TRBD1
v_call: TRBV7-2
cdr3_nt: TGTGCCAGCAGCTTATTGATCCAGGGGGCATCGGCCTACAATGAGCAGTTCTTC
cdr3_aa: CASSLLIQGASAYNEQFF

j_call: TRBJ2-6
clone_size: NA
d_call: TRBD1
v_call: TRBV19
cdr3_nt: TGTGCCAGTAAACCGGGACAGGGCTACTCTGGGGCCAACGTCCTGACTTTC
cdr3_aa: CASKPGQGYSGANVLTF

j_call: TRBJ2-3
clone_size: NA
d_call: TRBD1
v_call: TRBV7-9
cdr3_nt: TGTGCCAGCAGCTCCGACAGGGTCCCGGATACGCAGTATTTT
cdr3_aa: CASSSDRVPDTQYF

j_call: TRBJ2-7
clone_size: NA
d_call: TRBD1
v_call: TRBV15
cdr3_nt: TGTGCCACCAGCAGAGGGACAGGGGGTATAGGCGAGCAGTACTTC
cdr3_aa: CATSRGTGGIGEQYF

j_call: TRBJ2-5
clone_size: few
d_call: NA
v_call: TRBV21-1
cdr3_nt: TGTGCCAGCAGCAAACTCACGGAGTACCAAGAGACCCAGTACTTC
cdr3_aa: CASSKLTEYQETQYF

j_call: TRBJ2-3
clone_size: NA
d_call: NA
v_call: TRBV10-3
cdr3_nt: TGTGCCATCAGTGAGAAGGTGGAAAGGGGGGAAGATTGGACAGATACGCAGTATTTT
cdr3_aa: CAISEKVERGEDWTDTQYF

j_call: TRBJ1-5
clone_size: NA
d_call: TRBD1
v_call: TRBV6-2/TRBV6-3
cdr3_nt: TGTGCCAGCACCGACCCCGGGACAGGAATTAGCAATCAGCCCCAGCATTTT
cdr3_aa: CASTDPGTGISNQPQHF

j_call: TRBJ2-3
clone_size: NA
d_call: NA
v_call: TRBV4-1
cdr3_nt: TGCGCCAGCAGCCAAGCTGGACCGTACACAGATACGCAGTATTTT
cdr3_aa: CASSQAGPYTDTQYF

j_call: TRBJ2-1
clone_size: NA
d_call: NA
v_call: TRBV20-1
cdr3_nt: TGCAGTGCTAGAGGCGGGCCAGGGGGGAGTAGCTCCTACAATGAGCAGTTCTTC
cdr3_aa: CSARGGPGGSSSYNEQFF

j_call: TRBJ2-7
clone_size: NA
d_call: NA
v_call: TRBV7-2
cdr3_nt: TGTGCCAGCAGCTTAGTTGGCGGGGAACTTTACGAGCAGTACTTC
cdr3_aa: CASSLVGGELYEQYF

j_call: TRBJ2-3
clone_size: NA
d_call: NA
v_call: TRBV7-9
cdr3_nt: TGTGCCAGCAACTTGGGCGGGGATACGCAGTATTTT
cdr3_aa: CASNLGGDTQYF

j_call: TRBJ1-2
clone_size: NA
d_call: NA
v_call: TRBV7-9
cdr3_nt: TGTGCCAGCATCGGGTCAGGGGACGGGTATGGCTACACCTTC
cdr3_aa: CASIGSGDGYGYTF

j_call: TRBJ2-7
clone_size: NA
d_call: TRBD2
v_call: TRBV9
cdr3_nt: TGTGCCAGCAGCGTAGGGGGACTAGTGCAGTACGAGCAGTACTTC
cdr3_aa: CASSVGGLVQYEQYF

j_call: TRBJ2-5
clone_size: NA
d_call: TRBD2
v_call: TRBV7-9
cdr3_nt: TGTGCCAGCAGTTCGGGGGGGCCAGGGACCCAGTACTTC
cdr3_aa: CASSSGGPGTQYF

j_call: TRBJ2-1
clone_size: NA
d_call: TRBD2
v_call: TRBV4-2
cdr3_nt: TGTGCCAGCAGCCAAGATGGGACTAGCGGGTTTAACAATGAGCAGTTCTTC
cdr3_aa: CASSQDGTSGFNNEQFF

j_call: TRBJ2-2
clone_size: NA
d_call: TRBD1
v_call: TRBV20-1
cdr3_nt: TGCAGTGCTAGTCCAGGGGGCGCGAACACCGGGGAGCTGTTTTTT
cdr3_aa: CSASPGGANTGELFF

j_call: TRBJ2-7
clone_size: once
d_call: NA
v_call: TRBV9
cdr3_nt: TGTGCCAGCAGCGCGGGACTCAGCCTCTACGAGCAGTACTTC
cdr3_aa: CASSAGLSLYEQYF

j_call: TRBJ2-1
clone_size: NA
d_call: TRBD2
v_call: TRBV10-2
cdr3_nt: TGCGCCAGTGACCGGGACTACGGCTTTGATGAGCAGTTCTTC
cdr3_aa: CASDRDYGFDEQFF

j_call: TRBJ2-7
clone_size: NA
d_call: NA
v_call: TRBV7-2
cdr3_nt: TGTGCCAGCAGCCACGGGGACCTCTCCTGCGAGCAGTACTTC
cdr3_aa: CASSHGDLSCEQYF

j_call: TRBJ2-7
clone_size: few
d_call: NA
v_call: TRBV9
cdr3_nt: TGTGCCAGCAGCTTGGACGGGTCAGGAAGGTACGAGCAGTACTTC
cdr3_aa: CASSLDGSGRYEQYF

j_call: TRBJ1-2
clone_size: NA
d_call: NA
v_call: TRBV6-5
cdr3_nt: TGTGCCAGCAGTAAAAAGCTCTCGACAGGTCTCTATGGCTACACCTTC
cdr3_aa: CASSKKLSTGLYGYTF

j_call: TRBJ1-2
clone_size: NA
d_call: TRBD1
v_call: TRBV29-1
cdr3_nt: TGCAGCCAGAACAGGGGACCTAACTATGGCTACACCTTC
cdr3_aa: CSQNRGPNYGYTF

j_call: TRBJ2-7
clone_size: many
d_call: NA
v_call: TRBV29-1
cdr3_nt: TGCAGCGTTGGAGACAGCTACGAGCAGTACTTC
cdr3_aa: CSVGDSYEQYF

j_call: TRBJ2-5
clone_size: NA
d_call: TRBD2
v_call: TRBV15
cdr3_nt: TGTGCCACCAGCAAAGGGCTAGCGGGGGGTCGGGAGCAGTACTTC
cdr3_aa: CATSKGLAGGREQYF

j_call: TRBJ2-5
clone_size: NA
d_call: TRBD2
v_call: TRBV5-1
cdr3_nt: TGCGCCAGCAGCTTAGGACTAGCGACGTGGGAGACCCAGTACTTC
cdr3_aa: CASSLGLATWETQYF

j_call: TRBJ2-3
clone_size: many
d_call: TRBD2
v_call: TRBV3-1
cdr3_nt: TGTGCCAGCAGCCCCAAGCGGGAGCGGGCAGATACGCAGTATTTT
cdr3_aa: CASSPKRERADTQYF

j_call: TRBJ2-7
clone_size: NA
d_call: TRBD2
v_call: TRBV12-3/TRBV12-4
cdr3_nt: TGTGCCAGCAGTCCCGAGCGGGGCAAAGCCTACGAGCAGTACTTC
cdr3_aa: CASSPERGKAYEQYF

j_call: TRBJ1-5
clone_size: NA
d_call: NA
v_call: TRBV20-1
cdr3_nt: TGCAGTGCTAGGGGCAGTCGACGCAATCAGCCCCAGCATTTT
cdr3_aa: CSARGSRRNQPQHF

j_call: TRBJ2-1
clone_size: NA
d_call: TRBD1
v_call: TRBV9
cdr3_nt: TGTGCCAGCAGCGCCAAGACAGGGATCTATGAGCAGTTCTTC
cdr3_aa: CASSAKTGIYEQFF

j_call: TRBJ2-1
clone_size: few
d_call: TRBD2
v_call: TRBV7-2
cdr3_nt: TGTGCCAGCAGTTTTACCGGGACTAGCAGCCCCTACAATGAGCAGTTCTTC
cdr3_aa: CASSFTGTSSPYNEQFF

j_call: TRBJ2-5
clone_size: once
d_call: TRBD2
v_call: TRBV7-7
cdr3_nt: TGTGCCAGCAGCTTAGCGGCGGGAGTAAGGGAGACCCAGTACTTC
cdr3_aa: CASSLAAGVRETQYF

j_call: TRBJ2-7
clone_size: NA
d_call: TRBD1
v_call: TRBV9
cdr3_nt: TGTGCCAGCAGCTTGGGGGGGGACAGGGGCAACGAGCAGTACTTC
cdr3_aa: CASSLGGDRGNEQYF

j_call: TRBJ1-2
clone_size: once
d_call: NA
v_call: TRBV13
cdr3_nt: TGTGCCAGCAGCTCAAGGACAGAGACTCCTGTTGGCTACACCTTC
cdr3_aa: CASSSRTETPVGYTF

j_call: TRBJ2-7
clone_size: NA
d_call: TRBD2
v_call: TRBV9
cdr3_nt: TGTGCCAGCAGCGTAGTGGCTAGCGGGAGATACGAGCAGTACTTC
cdr3_aa: CASSVVASGRYEQYF

j_call: TRBJ2-7
clone_size: NA
d_call: TRBD1
v_call: TRBV12-3/TRBV12-4
cdr3_nt: TGTGCCAGCAGTCGCAGACAGGGACCGTACGAGCAGTACTTC
cdr3_aa: CASSRRQGPYEQYF

j_call: TRBJ2-7
clone_size: NA
d_call: NA
v_call: TRBV3-1
cdr3_nt: TGTGCCAGCAGCCAAGATCGTGGGCAGATCTACGAGCAGTACTTC
cdr3_aa: CASSQDRGQIYEQYF

j_call: TRBJ2-4
clone_size: NA
d_call: NA
v_call: TRBV2
cdr3_nt: TGTGCCAGCAGTGAAGAGGAAATGGGTTTCGGAGGAAACATTCAGTACTTC
cdr3_aa: CASSEEEMGFGGNIQYF

j_call: TRBJ2-1
clone_size: once
d_call: TRBD2
v_call: TRBV9
cdr3_nt: TGTGCCAGCAGCGCAAGCGGGAGTATCAATGAGCAGTTCTTC
cdr3_aa: CASSASGSINEQFF

j_call: TRBJ2-3
clone_size: NA
d_call: NA
v_call: TRBV20-1
cdr3_nt: TGCAGTGCTCCCCCCCCCACAGATACGCAGTATTTT
cdr3_aa: CSAPPPTDTQYF

j_call: TRBJ2-7
clone_size: many
d_call: TRBD2
v_call: TRBV10-3
cdr3_nt: TGTGCCATCAGTGCAGATGGGACTAGTAGCTACGAGCAGTACTTC
cdr3_aa: CAISADGTSSYEQYF

j_call: TRBJ2-7
clone_size: few
d_call: NA
v_call: TRBV6-2/TRBV6-3
cdr3_nt: TGTGCCAGCAGTCGTACACTCTACGAGCAGTACTTC
cdr3_aa: CASSRTLYEQYF

j_call: TRBJ2-3
clone_size: NA
d_call: TRBD2
v_call: TRBV7-2
cdr3_nt: TGTGCCAGCAGCGGGCAAACTAGCGGGGGGGGTAGCACAGATACGCAGTATTTT
cdr3_aa: CASSGQTSGGGSTDTQYF

j_call: TRBJ1-2
clone_size: NA
d_call: NA
v_call: TRBV9
cdr3_nt: TGTGCCAGCAGCGTAGTGGAAGACTATGGCTACACCTTC
cdr3_aa: CASSVVEDYGYTF

j_call: TRBJ2-7
clone_size: NA
d_call: TRBD2
v_call: TRBV7-2
cdr3_nt: TGTGCCAGCAGCTTAGAGCCTAGCGGTTCCGCCTACGAGCAGTACTTC
cdr3_aa: CASSLEPSGSAYEQYF

j_call: TRBJ2-2
clone_size: NA
d_call: TRBD1
v_call: TRBV6-5
cdr3_nt: TGTGCCAGCAGTAGTACCGGGACAGGCACCGGGGAGCTGTTTTTT
cdr3_aa: CASSSTGTGTGELFF

j_call: TRBJ2-3
clone_size: few
d_call: NA
v_call: TRBV7-9
cdr3_nt: TGTGCCAGCAGCCCACCCCATACGCAGTATTTT
cdr3_aa: CASSPPHTQYF

j_call: TRBJ2-3
clone_size: NA
d_call: NA
v_call: TRBV3-1
cdr3_nt: TGTGCCAGCAGCCAAAGTTTGGGTTACGCAGATACGCAGTATTTT
cdr3_aa: CASSQSLGYADTQYF